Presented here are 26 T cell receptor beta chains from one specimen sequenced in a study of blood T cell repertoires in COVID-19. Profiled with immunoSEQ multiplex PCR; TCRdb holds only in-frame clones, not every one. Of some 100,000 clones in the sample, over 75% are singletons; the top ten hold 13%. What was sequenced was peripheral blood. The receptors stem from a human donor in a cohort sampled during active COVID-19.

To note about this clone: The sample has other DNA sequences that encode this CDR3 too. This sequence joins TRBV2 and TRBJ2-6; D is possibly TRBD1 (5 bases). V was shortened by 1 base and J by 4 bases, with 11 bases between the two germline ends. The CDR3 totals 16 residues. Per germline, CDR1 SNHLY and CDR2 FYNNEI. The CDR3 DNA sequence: TGTGCCAGCAGTGAAGGGGGTGGGGCCGGGGCCAACGTCCTGACTTTC. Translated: CASSEGGGAGANVLTF.

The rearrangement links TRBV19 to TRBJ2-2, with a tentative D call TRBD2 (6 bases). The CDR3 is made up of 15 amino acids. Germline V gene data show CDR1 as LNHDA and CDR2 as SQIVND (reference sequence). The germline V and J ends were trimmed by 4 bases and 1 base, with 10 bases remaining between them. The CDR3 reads CASSTGDLNTGELFF. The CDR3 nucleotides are TGTGCCAGTAGTACCGGGGACTTGAACACCGGGGAGCTGTTTTTT.

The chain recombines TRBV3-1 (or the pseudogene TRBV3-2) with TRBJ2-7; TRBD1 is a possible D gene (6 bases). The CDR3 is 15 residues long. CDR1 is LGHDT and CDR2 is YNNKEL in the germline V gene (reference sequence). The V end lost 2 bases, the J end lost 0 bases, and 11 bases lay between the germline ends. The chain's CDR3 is CASSQSLQGSYEQYF. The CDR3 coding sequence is TGTGCCAGCAGCCAATCCTTACAGGGCTCCTACGAGCAGTACTTC.

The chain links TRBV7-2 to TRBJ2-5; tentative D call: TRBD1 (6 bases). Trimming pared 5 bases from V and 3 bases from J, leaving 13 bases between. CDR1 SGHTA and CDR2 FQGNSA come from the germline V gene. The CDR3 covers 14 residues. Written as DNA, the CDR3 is TGTGCCAGCAGCCCCTCGGGACACAAAGAGACCCAGTACTTC. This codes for CASSPSGHKETQYF.

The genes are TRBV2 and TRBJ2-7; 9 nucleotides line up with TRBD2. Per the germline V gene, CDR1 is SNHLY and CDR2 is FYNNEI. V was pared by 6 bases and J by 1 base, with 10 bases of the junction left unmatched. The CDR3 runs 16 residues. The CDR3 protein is CASRGGAGLASYEQYF. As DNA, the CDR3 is TGTGCCAGCAGAGGGGGGGCGGGACTAGCATCCTACGAGCAGTACTTC.

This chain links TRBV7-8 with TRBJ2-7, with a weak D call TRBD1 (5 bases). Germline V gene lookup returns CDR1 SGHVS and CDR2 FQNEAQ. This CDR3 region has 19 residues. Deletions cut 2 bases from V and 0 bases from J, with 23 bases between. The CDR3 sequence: CASSLPQRPDTLDSYEQYF. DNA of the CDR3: TGTGCCAGCAGCTTACCTCAGCGTCCGGACACATTAGACTCCTACGAGCAGTACTTC.

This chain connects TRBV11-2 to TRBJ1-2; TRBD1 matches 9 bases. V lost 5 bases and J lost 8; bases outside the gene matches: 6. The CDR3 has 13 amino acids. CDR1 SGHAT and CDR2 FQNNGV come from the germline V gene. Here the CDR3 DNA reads TGTGCCAGCAGCCTCGACAGGGGGTTAGGCTACACCTTC. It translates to CASSLDRGLGYTF. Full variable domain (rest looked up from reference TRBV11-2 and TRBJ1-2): EAGVAQSPRYKIIEKRQSVAFWCNPISGHATLYWYQQILGQGPKLLIQFQNNGVVDDSQLPKDRFSAERLKGVDSTLKIQPAKLEDSAVYLCASSLDRGLGYTFGSGTRLTVV.

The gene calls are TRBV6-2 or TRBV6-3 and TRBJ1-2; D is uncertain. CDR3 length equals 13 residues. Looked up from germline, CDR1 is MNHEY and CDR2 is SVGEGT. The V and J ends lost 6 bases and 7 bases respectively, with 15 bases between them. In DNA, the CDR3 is TGTGCCAGCAGCCTCCCGAGTTCTCGTGGCTACACCTTC. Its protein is CASSLPSSRGYTF.

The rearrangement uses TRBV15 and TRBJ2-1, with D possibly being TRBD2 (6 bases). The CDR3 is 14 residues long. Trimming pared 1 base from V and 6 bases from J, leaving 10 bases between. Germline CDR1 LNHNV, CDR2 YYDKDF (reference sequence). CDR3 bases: TGTGCCACCAGCAGAGGCGGCGGGACCAATGAGCAGTTCTTC. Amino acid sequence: CATSRGGGTNEQFF.

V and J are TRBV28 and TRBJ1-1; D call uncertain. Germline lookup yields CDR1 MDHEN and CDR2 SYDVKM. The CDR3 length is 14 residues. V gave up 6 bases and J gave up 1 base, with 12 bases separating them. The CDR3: CASRPPRENTEAFF. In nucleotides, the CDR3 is TGTGCCAGCAGACCCCCCCGGGAGAACACTGAAGCTTTCTTT.

The CDR3 protein is CAWSIVGETQYF. As DNA, the CDR3 is TGTGCCTGGAGTATTGTCGGAGAGACCCAGTACTTC. V gene TRBV30 combines with J gene TRBJ2-5; D gene ambiguous. Germline V gene data show CDR1 as GTSNPN and CDR2 as SVGIG (reference sequence). The CDR3 totals 12 residues. Trimming took 2 bases from V and 4 from J, leaving 8 bases between them.

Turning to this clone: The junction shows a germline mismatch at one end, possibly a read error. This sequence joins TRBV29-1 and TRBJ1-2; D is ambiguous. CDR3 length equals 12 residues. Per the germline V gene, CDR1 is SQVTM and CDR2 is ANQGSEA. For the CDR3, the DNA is TGCAGCGTTGGAGAACGCAACTATAGCTACACCTTC. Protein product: CSVGERNYSYTF.

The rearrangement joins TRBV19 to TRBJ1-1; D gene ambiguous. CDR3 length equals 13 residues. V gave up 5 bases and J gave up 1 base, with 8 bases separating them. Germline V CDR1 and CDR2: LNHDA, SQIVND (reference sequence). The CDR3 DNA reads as TGTGCCAGTAGTCATACAGAGAACACTGAAGCTTTCTTT. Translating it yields CASSHTENTEAFF.

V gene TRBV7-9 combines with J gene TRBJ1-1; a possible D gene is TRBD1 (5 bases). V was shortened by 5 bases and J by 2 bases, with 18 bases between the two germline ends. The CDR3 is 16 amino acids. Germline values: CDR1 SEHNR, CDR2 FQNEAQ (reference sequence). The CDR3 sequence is CASSTGLGGVNTEAFF. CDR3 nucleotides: TGTGCCAGCAGCACAGGCCTTGGGGGGGTCAACACTGAAGCTTTCTTT.

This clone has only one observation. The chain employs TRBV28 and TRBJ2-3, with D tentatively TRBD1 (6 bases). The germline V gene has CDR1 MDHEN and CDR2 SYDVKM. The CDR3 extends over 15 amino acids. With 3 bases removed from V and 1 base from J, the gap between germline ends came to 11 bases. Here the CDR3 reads CASSFQGLGTDTQYF. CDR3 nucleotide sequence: TGTGCCAGCAGTTTCCAGGGGCTGGGCACAGATACGCAGTATTTT.

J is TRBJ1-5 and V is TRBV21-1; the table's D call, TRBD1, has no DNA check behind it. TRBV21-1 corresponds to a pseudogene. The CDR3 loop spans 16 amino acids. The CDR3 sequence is CASSKARVPLNQPQHF. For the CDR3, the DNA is TGTGCCAGCAGCAAAGCCAGGGTCCCCTTAAATCAGCCCCAGCATTTT.

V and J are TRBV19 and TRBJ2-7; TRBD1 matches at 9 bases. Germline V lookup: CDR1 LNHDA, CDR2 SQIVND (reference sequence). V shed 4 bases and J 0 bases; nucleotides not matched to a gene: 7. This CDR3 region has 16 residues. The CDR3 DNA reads TGTGCCAGTAGTAGCGGACAGGGGTTCAGCTCCTACGAGCAGTACTTC. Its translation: CASSSGQGFSSYEQYF.

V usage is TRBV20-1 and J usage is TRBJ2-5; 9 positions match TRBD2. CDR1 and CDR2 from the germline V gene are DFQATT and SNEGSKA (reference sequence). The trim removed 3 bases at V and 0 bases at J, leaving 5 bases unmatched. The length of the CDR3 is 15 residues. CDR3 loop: CSASTSGRNQETQYF. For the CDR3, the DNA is TGCAGTGCTAGTACCAGCGGGAGGAACCAAGAGACCCAGTACTTC.

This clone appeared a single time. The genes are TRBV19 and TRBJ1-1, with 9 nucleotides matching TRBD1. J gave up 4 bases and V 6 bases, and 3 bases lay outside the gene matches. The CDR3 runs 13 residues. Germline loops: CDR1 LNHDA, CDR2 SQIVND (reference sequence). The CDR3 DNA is TGTGCCAGTAGAGGACAGGGGAGCACTGAAGCTTTCTTT. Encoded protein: CASRGQGSTEAFF.

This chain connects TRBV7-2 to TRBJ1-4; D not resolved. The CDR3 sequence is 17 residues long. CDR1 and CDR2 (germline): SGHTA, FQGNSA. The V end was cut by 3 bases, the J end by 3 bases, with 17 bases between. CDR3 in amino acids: CASSLDGWTVANEKLFF. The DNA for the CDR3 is TGTGCCAGCAGCTTGGACGGATGGACTGTGGCTAATGAAAAACTGTTTTTT.

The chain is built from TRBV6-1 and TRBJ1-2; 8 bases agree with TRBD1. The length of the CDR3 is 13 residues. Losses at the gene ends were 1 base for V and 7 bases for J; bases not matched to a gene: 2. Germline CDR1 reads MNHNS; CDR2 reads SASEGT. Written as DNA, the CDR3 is TGTGCCAGCAGTGAAGACAGGGGGAGTGGCTACACCTTC. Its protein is CASSEDRGSGYTF.

The CDR3 DNA follows: TGTGCCTGGAGTAACCCTAGCGGGAGTTCGTACGAGCAGTACTTC. Its protein is CAWSNPSGSSYEQYF. The chain uses TRBV30 and TRBJ2-7, with 10 bases lining up with TRBD2. Germline V lookup: CDR1 GTSNPN, CDR2 SVGIG (reference sequence). This CDR3 has 15 residues. V shed 2 bases, J shed 4 bases, and the junction held 8 bases outside the gene matches.

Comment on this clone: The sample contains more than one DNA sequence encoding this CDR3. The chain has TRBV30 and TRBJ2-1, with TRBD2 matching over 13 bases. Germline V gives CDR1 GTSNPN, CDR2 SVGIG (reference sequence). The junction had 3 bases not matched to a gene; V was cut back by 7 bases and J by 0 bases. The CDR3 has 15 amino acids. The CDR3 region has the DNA TGTGCCTCTAGGACTAGCGGGAGCTCCTACAATGAGCAGTTCTTC. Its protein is CASRTSGSSYNEQFF.

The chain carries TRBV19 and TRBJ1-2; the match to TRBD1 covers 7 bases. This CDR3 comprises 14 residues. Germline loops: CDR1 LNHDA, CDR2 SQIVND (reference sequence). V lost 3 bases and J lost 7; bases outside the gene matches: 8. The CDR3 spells CASSIGQGVVGYTF. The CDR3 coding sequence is TGTGCCAGTAGTATCGGGCAGGGGGTTGTTGGCTACACCTTC.

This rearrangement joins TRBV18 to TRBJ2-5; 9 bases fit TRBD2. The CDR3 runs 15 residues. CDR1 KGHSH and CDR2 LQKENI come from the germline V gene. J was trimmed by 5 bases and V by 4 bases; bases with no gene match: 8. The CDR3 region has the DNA TGTGCCAGCTCACAACCGGCGGGAGGGAAGGAGACCCAGTACTTC. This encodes CASSQPAGGKETQYF.

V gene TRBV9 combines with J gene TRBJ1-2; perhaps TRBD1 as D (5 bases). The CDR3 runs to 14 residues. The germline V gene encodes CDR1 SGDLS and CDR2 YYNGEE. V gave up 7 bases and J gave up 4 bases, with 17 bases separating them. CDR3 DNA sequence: TGTGCCAGCGCCCCAGGAGACAGAATCTATGGCTACACCTTC. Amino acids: CASAPGDRIYGYTF. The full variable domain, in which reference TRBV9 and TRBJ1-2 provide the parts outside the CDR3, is DSGVTQTPKHLITATGQRVTLRCSPRSGDLSVYWYQQSLDQGLQFLIQYYNGEERAKGNILERFSAQQFPDLHSELNLSSLELGDSALYFCASAPGDRIYGYTFGSGTRLTVV.